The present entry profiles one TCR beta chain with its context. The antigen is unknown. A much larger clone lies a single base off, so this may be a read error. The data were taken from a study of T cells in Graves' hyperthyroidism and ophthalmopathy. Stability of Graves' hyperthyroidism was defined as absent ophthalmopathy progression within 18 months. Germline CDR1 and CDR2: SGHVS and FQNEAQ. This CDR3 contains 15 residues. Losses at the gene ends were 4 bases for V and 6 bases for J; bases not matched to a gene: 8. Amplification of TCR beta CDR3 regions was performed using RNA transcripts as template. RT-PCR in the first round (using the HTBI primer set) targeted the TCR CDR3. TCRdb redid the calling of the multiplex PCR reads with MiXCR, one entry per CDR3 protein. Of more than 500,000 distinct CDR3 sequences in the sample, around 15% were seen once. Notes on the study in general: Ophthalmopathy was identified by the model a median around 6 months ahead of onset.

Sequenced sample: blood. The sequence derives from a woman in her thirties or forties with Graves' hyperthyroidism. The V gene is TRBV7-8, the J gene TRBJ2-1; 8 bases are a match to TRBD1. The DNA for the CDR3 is TGTGCCAGCAGCTCGGGACAGGTGGCGGGCAATGAGCAGTTCTTC. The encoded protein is CASSSGQVAGNEQFF.